This TCR beta chain stems from a study of cytomegalovirus exposure and HLA in healthy donors. Germline CDR1 SGHDT, CDR2 YYEEEE. This CDR3 is built from 14 residues. Trimming removed 0 bases from V and 9 bases from J; junction bases left unmatched: 3. PCR amplification relied on 60 Vbeta primers (plus 13 Jbeta primers). Assay used: immunoSEQ multiplex PCR; TCRdb lists only in-frame clones, some missing. The sample records around 80,000 clones, approximately 74% being singletons. Findings and limits, study-wide: Segments of the TCR beta V type were, in most cases, productive about 90% or about 30% of the time in an earlier analysis. With high specificity and sensitivity, the classifier reportedly diagnosed cytomegalovirus status.

On this clone: Antigen: not known.

Healthy bone marrow donors made up the donors. V gene TRBV5-6 combines with J gene TRBJ1-6, with 7 bases fitting TRBD1. This receptor was taken from a man aged 35 to 55 in good health and CMV-seropositive. The sequencing sample was made of PBMCs. CDR3 sequence reads: CASSLDRGGSPLHF. Here the CDR3 DNA reads TGTGCCAGCAGCTTGGACAGGGGTGGTTCACCCCTCCACTTT.